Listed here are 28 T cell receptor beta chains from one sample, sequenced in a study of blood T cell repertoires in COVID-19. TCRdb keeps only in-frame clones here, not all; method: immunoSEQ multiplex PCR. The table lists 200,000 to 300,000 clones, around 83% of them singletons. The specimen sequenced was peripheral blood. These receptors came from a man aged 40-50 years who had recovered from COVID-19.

The CDR3 nucleotides read TGTGCCAGCAGGACGACAGGCTACAATGAGCAGTTCTTC. Protein product: CASRTTGYNEQFF. The chain recombines TRBV2 with TRBJ2-1; a weak D match, TRBD1 (6 bases). This CDR3 contains 13 residues. The germline CDR1 and CDR2 sequences are SNHLY and FYNNEI. Trimming pared 6 bases from V and 3 bases from J, leaving 9 bases between.

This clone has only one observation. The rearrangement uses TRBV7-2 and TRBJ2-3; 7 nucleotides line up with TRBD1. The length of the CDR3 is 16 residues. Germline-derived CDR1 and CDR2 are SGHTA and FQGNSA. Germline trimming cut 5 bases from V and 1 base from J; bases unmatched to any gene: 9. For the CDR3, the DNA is TGTGCCAGCAGCCCCAACAGGGGAGTTCGCACAGATACGCAGTATTTT. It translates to CASSPNRGVRTDTQYF.

CDR3 sequence: CASSYSAGDYNEQFF. DNA of the CDR3: TGTGCCAGCAGTTACTCGGCAGGGGATTACAATGAGCAGTTCTTC. The gene calls are TRBV6-2 or TRBV6-3 and TRBJ2-1, with D possibly matching TRBD1 (6 bases). Germline loops: CDR1 MNHEY, CDR2 SVGEGT. The CDR3 has 15 residues. V was shortened by 0 bases and J by 4 bases, with 10 bases between the two germline ends.

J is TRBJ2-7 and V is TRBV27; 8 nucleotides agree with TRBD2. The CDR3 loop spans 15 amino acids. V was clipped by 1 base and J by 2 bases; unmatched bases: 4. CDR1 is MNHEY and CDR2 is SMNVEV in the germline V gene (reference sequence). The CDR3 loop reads CASSLWGAGAYEQYF. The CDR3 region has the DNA TGTGCCAGCAGTTTATGGGGAGCGGGAGCCTACGAGCAGTACTTC.

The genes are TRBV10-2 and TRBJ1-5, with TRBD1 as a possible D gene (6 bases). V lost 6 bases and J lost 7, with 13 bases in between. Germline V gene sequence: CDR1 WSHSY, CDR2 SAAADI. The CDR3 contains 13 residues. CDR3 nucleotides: TGCGCCAGCAGCACAGGGTGGGGCCAGCCCCAGCATTTT. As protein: CASSTGWGQPQHF.

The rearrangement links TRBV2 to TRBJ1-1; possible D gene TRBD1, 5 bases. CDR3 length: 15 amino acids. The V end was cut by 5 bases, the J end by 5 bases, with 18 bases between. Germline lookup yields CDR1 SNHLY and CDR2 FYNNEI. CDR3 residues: CASSYTGTSGTEAFF. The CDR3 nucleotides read TGTGCCAGCAGTTACACCGGGACTTCAGGGACTGAAGCTTTCTTT.

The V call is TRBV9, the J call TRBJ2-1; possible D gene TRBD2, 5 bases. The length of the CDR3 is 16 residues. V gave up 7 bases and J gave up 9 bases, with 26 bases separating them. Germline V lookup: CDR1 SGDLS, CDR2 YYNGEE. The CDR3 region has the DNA TGTGCCAGCTCTCTCGGGGTTGCCCTAACTGTCGGTGAGCAGTTCTTC. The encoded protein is CASSLGVALTVGEQFF.

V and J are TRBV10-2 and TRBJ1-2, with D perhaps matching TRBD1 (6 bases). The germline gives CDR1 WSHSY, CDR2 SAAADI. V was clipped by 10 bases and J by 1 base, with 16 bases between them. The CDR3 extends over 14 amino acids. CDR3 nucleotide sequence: TGCGCCACGAGCATGCAGGGGAATAACTATGGCTACACCTTC. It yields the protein CATSMQGNNYGYTF.

The CDR3 protein is CASSFWTGRLDSPLHF. The DNA for the CDR3 is TGTGCCAGCAGCTTCTGGACAGGGAGACTCGATTCACCCCTCCACTTT. The chain recombines TRBV11-2 with TRBJ1-6; TRBD1 agrees at 8 bases. Germline V gene sequence: CDR1 SGHAT, CDR2 FQNNGV. The V and J ends lost 3 bases and 8 bases, in that order; junction bases with no gene match: 9. The CDR3 is 16 residues long.

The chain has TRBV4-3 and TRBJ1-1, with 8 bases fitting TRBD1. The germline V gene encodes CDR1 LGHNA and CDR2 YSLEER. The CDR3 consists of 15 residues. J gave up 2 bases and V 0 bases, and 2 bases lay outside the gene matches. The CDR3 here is CASSQDGQGNTEAFF. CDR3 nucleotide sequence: TGCGCCAGCAGCCAAGATGGACAGGGCAACACTGAAGCTTTCTTT.

The CDR3 DNA reads TGTGCCAGCAGCCAAGGACAGTTAGCAACTAATGAAAAACTGTTTTTT. Amino acids: CASSQGQLATNEKLFF. The J gene is TRBJ1-4, the V gene TRBV5-5, with D possibly TRBD1 on 6 matching bases. The length of the CDR3 is 16 residues. Trimming removed 4 bases at V and 0 bases at J, with 13 bases between. The V gene's germline CDR1 is SGHKS and CDR2 YYEKEE (reference sequence).

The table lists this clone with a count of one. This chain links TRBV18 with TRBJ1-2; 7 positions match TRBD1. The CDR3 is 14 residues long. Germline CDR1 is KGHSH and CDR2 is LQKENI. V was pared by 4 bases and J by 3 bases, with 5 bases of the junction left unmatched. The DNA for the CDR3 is TGTGCCAGCTCACTTGGACAGGAGTACTATGGCTACACCTTC. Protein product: CASSLGQEYYGYTF. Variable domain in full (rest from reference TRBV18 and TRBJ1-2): NAGVMQNPRHLVRRRGQEARLRCSPMKGHSHVYWYRQLPEEGLKFMVYLQKENIIDESGMPKERFSAEFPKEGPSILRIQQVVRGDSAAYFCASSLGQEYYGYTFGSGTRLTVV.

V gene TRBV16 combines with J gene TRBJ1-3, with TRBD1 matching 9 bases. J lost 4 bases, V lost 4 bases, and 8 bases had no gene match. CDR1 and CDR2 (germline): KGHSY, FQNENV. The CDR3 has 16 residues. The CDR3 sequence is CASSPYRGQRGNTIYF. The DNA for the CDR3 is TGTGCCAGCAGCCCATACAGGGGGCAGAGAGGAAACACCATATATTTT.

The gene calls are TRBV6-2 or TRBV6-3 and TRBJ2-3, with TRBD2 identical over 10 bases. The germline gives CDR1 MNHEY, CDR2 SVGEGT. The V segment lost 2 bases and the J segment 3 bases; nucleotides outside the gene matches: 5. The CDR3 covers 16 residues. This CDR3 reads CASSYPSGRVTDTQYF. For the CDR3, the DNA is TGTGCCAGCAGTTACCCAAGCGGGAGGGTAACAGATACGCAGTATTTT.

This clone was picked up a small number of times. Written as DNA, the CDR3 is TGCGCCAGCAGCCAAGTTCTGCAGGGGGCACGGGGCTACACCTTC. This codes for CASSQVLQGARGYTF. The chain is built from TRBV4-3 and TRBJ1-2; 8 bases match TRBD1. After removal of 1 base from V and 8 bases from J, the junction contained 9 bases not matched to a gene. Germline-derived CDR1 and CDR2 are LGHNA and YSLEER. There are 15 residues in the CDR3.

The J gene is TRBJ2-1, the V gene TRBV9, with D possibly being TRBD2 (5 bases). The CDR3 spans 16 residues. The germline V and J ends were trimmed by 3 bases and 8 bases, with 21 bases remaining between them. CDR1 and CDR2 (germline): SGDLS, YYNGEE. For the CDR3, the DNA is TGTGCCAGCAGCGCCCCTGGACTGGGTTCAGGCGATGAGCAGTTCTTC. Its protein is CASSAPGLGSGDEQFF. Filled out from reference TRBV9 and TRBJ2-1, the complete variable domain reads DSGVTQTPKHLITATGQRVTLRCSPRSGDLSVYWYQQSLDQGLQFLIQYYNGEERAKGNILERFSAQQFPDLHSELNLSSLELGDSALYFCASSAPGLGSGDEQFFGPGTRLTVL.

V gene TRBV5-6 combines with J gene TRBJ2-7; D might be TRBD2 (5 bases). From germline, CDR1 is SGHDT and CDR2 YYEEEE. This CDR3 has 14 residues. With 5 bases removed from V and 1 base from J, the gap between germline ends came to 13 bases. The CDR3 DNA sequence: TGTGCCAGCAGTACTAGTTTAGATTCCTACGAGCAGTACTTC. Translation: CASSTSLDSYEQYF.

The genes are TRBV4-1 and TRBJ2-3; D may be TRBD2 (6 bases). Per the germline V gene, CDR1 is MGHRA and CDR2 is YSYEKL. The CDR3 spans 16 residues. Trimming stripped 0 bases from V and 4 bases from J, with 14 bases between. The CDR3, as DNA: TGCGCCAGCAGCCAAGATAATCAGGGAGGCCCAGATACGCAGTATTTT. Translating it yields CASSQDNQGGPDTQYF.

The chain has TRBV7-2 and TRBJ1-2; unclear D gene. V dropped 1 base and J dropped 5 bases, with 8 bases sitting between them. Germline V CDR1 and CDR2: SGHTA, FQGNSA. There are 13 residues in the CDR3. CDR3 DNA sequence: TGTGCCAGCAGCTTAGTAACAGATTATGGCTACACCTTC. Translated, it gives CASSLVTDYGYTF.

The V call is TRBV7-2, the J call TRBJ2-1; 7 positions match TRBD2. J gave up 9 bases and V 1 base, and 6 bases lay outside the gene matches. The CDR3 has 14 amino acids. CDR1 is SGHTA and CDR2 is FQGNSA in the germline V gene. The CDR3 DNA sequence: TGTGCCAGCAGCTTAGAGGGAGGGACTTCTGAGCAGTTCTTC. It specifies CASSLEGGTSEQFF.

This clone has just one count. CDR3 DNA sequence: TGTGCCAGCAGCCAAGATCTTAGCGGGAGATGGGATGAGCAGTTCTTC. It yields the protein CASSQDLSGRWDEQFF. The chain carries TRBV3-1 (or the pseudogene TRBV3-2) and TRBJ2-1; 9 nucleotides align to TRBD2. V gave up 0 bases and J gave up 8 bases; unmatched junction bases: 8. Germline loops: CDR1 LGHDT, CDR2 YNNKEL (reference sequence). The CDR3 is 16 amino acids.

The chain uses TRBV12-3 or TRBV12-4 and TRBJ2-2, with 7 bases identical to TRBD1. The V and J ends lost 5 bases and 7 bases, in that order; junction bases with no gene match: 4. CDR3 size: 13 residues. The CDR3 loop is CASSTQGNGELFF. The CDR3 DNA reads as TGTGCCAGCAGTACACAGGGGAACGGGGAGCTGTTTTTT.

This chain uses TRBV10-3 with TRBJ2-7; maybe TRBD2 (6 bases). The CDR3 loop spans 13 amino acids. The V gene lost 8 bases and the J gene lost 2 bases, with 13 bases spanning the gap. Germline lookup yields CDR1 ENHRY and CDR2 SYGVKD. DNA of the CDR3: TGTGCCATCGGTGGCGGGATTACCTACGAGCAGTACTTC. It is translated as CAIGGGITYEQYF.

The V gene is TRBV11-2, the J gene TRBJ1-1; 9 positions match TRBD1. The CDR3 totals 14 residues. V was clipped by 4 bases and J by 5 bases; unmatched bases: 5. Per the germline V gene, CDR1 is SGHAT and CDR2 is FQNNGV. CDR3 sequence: CASSWTGESTEAFF. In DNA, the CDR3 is TGTGCCAGCAGCTGGACAGGGGAGAGTACTGAAGCTTTCTTT.

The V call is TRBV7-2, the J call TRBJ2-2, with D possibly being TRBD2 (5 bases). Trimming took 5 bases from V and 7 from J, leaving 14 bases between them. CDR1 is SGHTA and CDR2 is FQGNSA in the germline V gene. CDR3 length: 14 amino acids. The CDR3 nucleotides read TGTGCCAGCAGCCAACAAGGAGGTAGCGGGGAGCTGTTTTTT. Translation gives CASSQQGGSGELFF.

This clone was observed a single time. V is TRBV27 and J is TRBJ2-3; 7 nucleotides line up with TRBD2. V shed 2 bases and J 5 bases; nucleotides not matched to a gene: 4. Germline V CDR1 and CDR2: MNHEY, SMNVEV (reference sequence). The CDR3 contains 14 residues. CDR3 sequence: CASSLRIAGDTQYF. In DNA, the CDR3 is TGTGCCAGCAGTTTAAGAATAGCGGGAGATACGCAGTATTTT.

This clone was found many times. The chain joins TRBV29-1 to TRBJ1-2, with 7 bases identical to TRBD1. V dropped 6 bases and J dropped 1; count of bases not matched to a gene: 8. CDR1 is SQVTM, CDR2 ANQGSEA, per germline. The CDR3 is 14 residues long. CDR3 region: CSVLTGQSNYGYTF. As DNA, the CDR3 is TGCAGCGTCCTGACGGGACAGAGTAACTATGGCTACACCTTC.

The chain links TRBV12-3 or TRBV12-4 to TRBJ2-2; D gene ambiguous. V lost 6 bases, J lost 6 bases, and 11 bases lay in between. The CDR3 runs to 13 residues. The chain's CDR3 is CASSPTPPGELFF. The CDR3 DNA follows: TGTGCCAGCAGCCCCACTCCGCCCGGGGAGCTGTTTTTT.